This TCR beta chain was captured in a study of blood T cell repertoires in COVID-19. This clone has a count of ten or more. CDR1 and CDR2 (germline): ENHRY, SYGVKD. The ends were cut back, 3 bases at V and 7 bases at J, with 13 bases in the middle. This CDR3 contains 14 residues. The table came from immunoSEQ multiplex PCR; TCRdb's copy has only in-frame clones and leaves some out. The sample has hundreds of thousands of clones, around 91% seen once. The chain has TRBV10-3 and TRBJ2-1, with D tentatively TRBD1 (7 bases). Sequencing used PBMCs or T cells enriched from blood (not recorded which). The origin of this receptor is a woman in her 40s who had recovered from COVID-19. The CDR3 DNA is TGTGCCATCAGTGAAGGAGGGGGCGGAAATGAGCAGTTCTTC. Its translation is CAISEGGGGNEQFF.